This TCR beta chain is from a study of CD4 T cells in relation to SARS-CoV-2 and coronaviruses. Study-level information: PBMCs were cultured with antigen for less than twelve days before TCR beta sequencing.

A word on this clone: Its antigen is unidentified.

Here immunoSEQ multiplex PCR was the method, and the copy in TCRdb shows in-frame clones only, minus some. The sample includes around 15,000 clones, about 84% of them seen just once. The germline V gene encodes CDR1 MGHDK and CDR2 SYGVNS. V shed 2 bases and J shed 2 bases, with 15 bases lying between them. The CDR3 has 16 residues. Study outcomes and limitations: Crossreactivity was assessed only for spike protein, not other viral proteins.

Before the COVID-19 pandemic, during about 2010-2019, CD4+ T cells were taken from unexposed donors. Isolation of CD4+ T cells took place after about 10 days in culture. Testing used SARS-CoV-2 S/N and four cold-coronavirus spikes on unexposed-donor CD4+ T cells, cells permitting. PBMCs were plated at two million per well in IL-2-containing medium. Sequences were obtained from CD4+ T cells from PBMCs, cultured in vitro. V and J are TRBV25-1 and TRBJ1-2; the D is unclear. The sequence was collected from a human donor in good health. In DNA, the CDR3 is TGTGCCAGCAGTGAAGTAGGAGTTCTGACCAACTATGGCTACACCTTC. Translation: CASSEVGVLTNYGYTF.